Sequencing of this T cell receptor beta chain was carried out in a study of blood T cell repertoires in COVID-19. Study members were between roughly 18 and 100 years old and lived in 25 or so US regions. Membership in each cohort depended on participant-reported clinical history. Germline CDR1 is SGHRS and CDR2 is YFSETQ. V was shortened by 5 bases and J by 0 bases, with 14 bases between the two germline ends. CDR3 length equals 15 residues. Original processing notes: Nucleated cell counts were estimated from reference gene primer amplification. Clones were read by immunoSEQ multiplex PCR, and TCRdb kept only the in-frame ones, dropping some. Clone size and the V and J calls come from that table; the DNA yielded D and trimming. This sample has approximately 260,000 clones, with approximately 83% found just once.

Sequenced: PBMCs or T cells enriched from blood (not recorded which). The chain employs TRBV5-1 and TRBJ1-1; D unclear. This TCR was recovered from a woman in her thirties or forties with acute COVID-19. CDR3 coding DNA: TGCGCCAGCAGGATGGAGGCATTCATGAACACTGAAGCTTTCTTT. Protein product: CASRMEAFMNTEAFF. The whole variable domain, filled in from reference TRBV5-1 and TRBJ1-1, reads KAGVTQTPRYLIKTRGQQVTLSCSPISGHRSVSWYQQTPGQGLQFLFEYFSETQRNKGNFPGRFSGRQFSNSRSEMNVSTLELGDSALYLCASRMEAFMNTEAFFGQGTRLTVV.